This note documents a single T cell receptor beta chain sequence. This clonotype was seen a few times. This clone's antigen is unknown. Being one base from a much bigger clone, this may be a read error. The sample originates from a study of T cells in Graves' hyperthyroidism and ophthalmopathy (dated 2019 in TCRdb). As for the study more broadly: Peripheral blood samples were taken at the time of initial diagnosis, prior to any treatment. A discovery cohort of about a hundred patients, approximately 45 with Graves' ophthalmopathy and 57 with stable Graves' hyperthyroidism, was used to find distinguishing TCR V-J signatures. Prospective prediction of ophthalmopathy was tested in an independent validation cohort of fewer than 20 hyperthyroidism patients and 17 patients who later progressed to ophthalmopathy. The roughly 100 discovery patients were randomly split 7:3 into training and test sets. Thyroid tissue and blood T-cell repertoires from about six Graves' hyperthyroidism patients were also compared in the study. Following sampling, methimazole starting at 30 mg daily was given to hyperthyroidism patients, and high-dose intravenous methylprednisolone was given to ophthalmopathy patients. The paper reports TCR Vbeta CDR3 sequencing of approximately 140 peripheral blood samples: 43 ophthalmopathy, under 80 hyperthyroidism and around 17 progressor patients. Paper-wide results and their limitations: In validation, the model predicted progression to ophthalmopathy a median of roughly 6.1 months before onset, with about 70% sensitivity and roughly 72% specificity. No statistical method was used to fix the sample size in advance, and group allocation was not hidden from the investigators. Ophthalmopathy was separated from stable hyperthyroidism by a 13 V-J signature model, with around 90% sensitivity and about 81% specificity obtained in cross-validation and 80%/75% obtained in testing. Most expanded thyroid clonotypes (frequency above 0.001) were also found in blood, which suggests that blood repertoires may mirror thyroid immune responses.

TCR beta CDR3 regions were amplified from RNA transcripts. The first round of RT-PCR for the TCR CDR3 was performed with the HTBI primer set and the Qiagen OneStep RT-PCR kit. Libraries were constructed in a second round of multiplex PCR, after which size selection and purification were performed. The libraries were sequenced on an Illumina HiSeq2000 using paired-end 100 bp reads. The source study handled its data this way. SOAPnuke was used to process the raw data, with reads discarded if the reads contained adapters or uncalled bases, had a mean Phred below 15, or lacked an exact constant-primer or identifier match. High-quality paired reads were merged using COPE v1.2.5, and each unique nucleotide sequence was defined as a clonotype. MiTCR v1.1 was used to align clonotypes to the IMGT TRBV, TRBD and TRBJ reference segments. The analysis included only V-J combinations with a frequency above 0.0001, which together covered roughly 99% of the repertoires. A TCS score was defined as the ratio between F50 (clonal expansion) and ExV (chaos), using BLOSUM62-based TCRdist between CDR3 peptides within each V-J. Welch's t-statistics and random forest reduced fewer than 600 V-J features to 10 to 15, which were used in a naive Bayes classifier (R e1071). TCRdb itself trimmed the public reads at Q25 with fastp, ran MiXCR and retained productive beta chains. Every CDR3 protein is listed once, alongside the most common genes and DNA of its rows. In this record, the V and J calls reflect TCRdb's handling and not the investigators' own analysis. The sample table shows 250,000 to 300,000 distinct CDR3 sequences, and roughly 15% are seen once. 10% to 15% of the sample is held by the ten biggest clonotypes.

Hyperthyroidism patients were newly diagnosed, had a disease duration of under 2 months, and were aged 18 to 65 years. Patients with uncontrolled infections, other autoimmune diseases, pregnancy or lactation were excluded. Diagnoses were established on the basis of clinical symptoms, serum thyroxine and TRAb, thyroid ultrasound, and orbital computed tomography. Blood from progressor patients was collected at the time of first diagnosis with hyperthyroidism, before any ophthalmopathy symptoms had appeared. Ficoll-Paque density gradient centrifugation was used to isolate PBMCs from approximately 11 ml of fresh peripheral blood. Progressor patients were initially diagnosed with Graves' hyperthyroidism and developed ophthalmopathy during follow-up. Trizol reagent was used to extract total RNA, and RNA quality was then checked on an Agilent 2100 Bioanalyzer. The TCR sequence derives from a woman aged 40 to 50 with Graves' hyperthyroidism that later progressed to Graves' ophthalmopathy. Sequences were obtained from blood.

The nucleotides read TGTGCCAGTAGTTCCGCGGTGGCCTACGAGCAGTACTTC. Its translation is CASSSAVAYEQYF. The sequence is built from TRBV19 and TRBJ2-7, with the D gene uncertain. V loses 5 bases, J loses 2 bases, and the germline ends lie 10 bases apart. The CDR3 spans 13 residues, from the cysteine through the phenylalanine. Of the read, only the CDR3 DNA is kept; its 39 bases are in frame from base 1. The germline V gene (reference sequence) supplies CDR1 LNHDA and CDR2 SQIVND.